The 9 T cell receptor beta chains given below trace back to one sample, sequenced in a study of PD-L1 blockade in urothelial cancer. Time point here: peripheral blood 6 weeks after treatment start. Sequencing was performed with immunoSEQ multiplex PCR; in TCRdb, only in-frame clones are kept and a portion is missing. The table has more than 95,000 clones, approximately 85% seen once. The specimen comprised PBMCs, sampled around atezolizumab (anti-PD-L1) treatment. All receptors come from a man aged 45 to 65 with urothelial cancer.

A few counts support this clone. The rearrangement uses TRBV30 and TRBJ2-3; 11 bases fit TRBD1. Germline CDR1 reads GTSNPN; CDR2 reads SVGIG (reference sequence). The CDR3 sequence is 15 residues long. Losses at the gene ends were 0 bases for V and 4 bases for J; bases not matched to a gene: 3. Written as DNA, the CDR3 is TGTGCCTGGAGTGTGAGGACAGGGGGCCCAGATACGCAGTATTTT. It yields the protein CAWSVRTGGPDTQYF.

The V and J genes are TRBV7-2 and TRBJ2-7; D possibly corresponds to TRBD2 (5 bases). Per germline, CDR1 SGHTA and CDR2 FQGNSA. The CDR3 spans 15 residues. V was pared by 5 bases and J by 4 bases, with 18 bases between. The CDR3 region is CASSDYLSAGYEQYF. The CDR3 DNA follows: TGTGCCAGCAGCGACTACCTATCAGCTGGATACGAGCAGTACTTC.

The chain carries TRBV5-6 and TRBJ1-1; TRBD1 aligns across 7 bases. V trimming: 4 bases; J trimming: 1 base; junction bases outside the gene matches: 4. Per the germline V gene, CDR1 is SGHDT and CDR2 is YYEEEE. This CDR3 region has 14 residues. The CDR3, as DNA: TGTGCCAGCAGCCCGGGACAGTGGAACACTGAAGCTTTCTTT. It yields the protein CASSPGQWNTEAFF.

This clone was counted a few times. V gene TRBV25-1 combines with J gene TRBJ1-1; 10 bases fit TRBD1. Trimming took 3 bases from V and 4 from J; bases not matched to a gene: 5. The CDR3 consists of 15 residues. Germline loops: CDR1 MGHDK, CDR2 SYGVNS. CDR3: CASSEGQGFRTEAFF. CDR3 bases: TGTGCCAGCAGTGAGGGACAGGGGTTTCGCACTGAAGCTTTCTTT. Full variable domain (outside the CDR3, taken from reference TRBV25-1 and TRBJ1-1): EADIYQTPRYLVIGTGKKITLECSQTMGHDKMYWYQQDPGMELHLIHYSYGVNSTEKGDLSSESTVSRIRTEHFPLTLESARPSHTSQYLCASSEGQGFRTEAFFGQGTRLTVV.

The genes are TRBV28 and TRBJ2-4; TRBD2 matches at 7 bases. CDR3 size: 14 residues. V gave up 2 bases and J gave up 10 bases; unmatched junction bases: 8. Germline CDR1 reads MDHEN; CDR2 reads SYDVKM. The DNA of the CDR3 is TGTGCCAGCAGTTTAGTAGGCGGGAGTGGGATTCAGTACTTC. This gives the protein CASSLVGGSGIQYF.

The DNA of the CDR3 is TGTGCCAGCAGCTTAAGCGGGGTAACCTCTGGAAACACCATATATTTT. Protein product: CASSLSGVTSGNTIYF. The gene calls are TRBV11-2 and TRBJ1-3; D not resolved. The V and J ends lost 2 bases and 0 bases respectively, with 11 bases between them. The germline V gene encodes CDR1 SGHAT and CDR2 FQNNGV. This CDR3 is built from 16 residues.

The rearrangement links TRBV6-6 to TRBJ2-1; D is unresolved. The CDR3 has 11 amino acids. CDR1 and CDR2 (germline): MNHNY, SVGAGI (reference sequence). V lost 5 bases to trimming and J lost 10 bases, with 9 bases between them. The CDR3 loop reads CASSPLNEQFF. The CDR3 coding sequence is TGTGCCAGCAGTCCCCTAAACGAGCAGTTCTTC.

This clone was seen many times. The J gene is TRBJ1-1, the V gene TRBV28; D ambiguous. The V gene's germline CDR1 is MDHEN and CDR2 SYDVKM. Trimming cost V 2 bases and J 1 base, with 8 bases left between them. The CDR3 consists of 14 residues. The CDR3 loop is CASSLRSENTEAFF. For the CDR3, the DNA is TGTGCCAGCAGTTTACGCAGTGAGAACACTGAAGCTTTCTTT.

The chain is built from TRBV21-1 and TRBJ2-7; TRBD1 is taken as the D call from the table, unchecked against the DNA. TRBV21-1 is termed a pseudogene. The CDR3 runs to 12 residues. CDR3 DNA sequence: TGTGCCCCACGAAGTCCAGTCTACGAGCAGTACTTC. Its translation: CAPRSPVYEQYF.